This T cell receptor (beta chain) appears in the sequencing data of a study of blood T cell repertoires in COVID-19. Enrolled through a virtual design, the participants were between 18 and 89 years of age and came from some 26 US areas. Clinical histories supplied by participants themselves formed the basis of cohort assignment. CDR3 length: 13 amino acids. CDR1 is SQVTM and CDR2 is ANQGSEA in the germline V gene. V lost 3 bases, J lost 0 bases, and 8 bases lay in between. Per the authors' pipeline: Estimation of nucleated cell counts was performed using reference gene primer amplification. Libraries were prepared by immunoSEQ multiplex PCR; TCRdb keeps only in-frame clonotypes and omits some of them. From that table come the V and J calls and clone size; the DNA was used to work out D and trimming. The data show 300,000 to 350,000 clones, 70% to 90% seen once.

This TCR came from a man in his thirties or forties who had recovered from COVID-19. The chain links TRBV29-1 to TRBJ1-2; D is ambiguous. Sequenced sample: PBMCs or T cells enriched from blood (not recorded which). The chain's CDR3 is CSVDVGANYGYTF. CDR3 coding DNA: TGCAGCGTTGATGTCGGAGCTAACTATGGCTACACCTTC.